This T cell receptor beta chain was recorded in a study of cytotoxic CD8 clonotypes in ibrutinib-treated CLL. Germline lookup yields CDR1 SGDLS and CDR2 YYNGEE. The junction had 7 bases not matched to a gene; V was cut back by 0 bases and J by 0 bases. This CDR3 is 17 amino acids long. Assay: immunoSEQ multiplex PCR; the TCRdb copy retains only in-frame clones and omits some. The table has 250,000 to 350,000 clones, approximately 79% seen once. The receptor's source is a human donor with chronic lymphocytic leukemia. V usage is TRBV9 and J usage is TRBJ2-3; TRBD2 matches at 7 bases. Specimen: PBMCs, collected at disease progression, from a patient treated with ibrutinib. CDR3 sequence (DNA): TGTGCCAGCAGCGTAGCCCCCCCTAGCGGAAGCACAGATACGCAGTATTTT. This gives the protein CASSVAPPSGSTDTQYF.